This T cell receptor beta chain emerged from a study of T-cell reconstitution after alpha-beta-depleted transplantation in children. Unique molecular identifiers tagged the TCRbeta library. TCRdb used MiXCR to reprocess the PCR reads, holding one entry per CDR3 protein. This sample carries tens of thousands of distinct CDR3 sequences, 40% to 45% of them seen once, and the ten largest clones take roughly 98%. The CDR3 totals 15 residues. Germline V gene lookup returns CDR1 SGHTA and CDR2 FQGNSA. The V end lost 3 bases, the J end lost 0 bases, and 10 bases lay between the germline ends. A few counts support this clonotype.

Sequences were derived from PBMCs, mostly from graft donor cells, sampled 360 days after TCRalphabeta/CD19-depleted stem cell transplant. V is TRBV7-2 and J is TRBJ2-3; D might be TRBD2 (5 bases). This TCR was sampled from a male patient younger than 18 who had a stem cell transplant for acute lymphoblastic leukemia, so the T cells may come from the graft donor. The CDR3 spells CASSLDGDSTDTQYF. The CDR3 nucleotides are TGTGCCAGCAGCTTGGACGGGGATAGCACAGATACGCAGTATTTT.